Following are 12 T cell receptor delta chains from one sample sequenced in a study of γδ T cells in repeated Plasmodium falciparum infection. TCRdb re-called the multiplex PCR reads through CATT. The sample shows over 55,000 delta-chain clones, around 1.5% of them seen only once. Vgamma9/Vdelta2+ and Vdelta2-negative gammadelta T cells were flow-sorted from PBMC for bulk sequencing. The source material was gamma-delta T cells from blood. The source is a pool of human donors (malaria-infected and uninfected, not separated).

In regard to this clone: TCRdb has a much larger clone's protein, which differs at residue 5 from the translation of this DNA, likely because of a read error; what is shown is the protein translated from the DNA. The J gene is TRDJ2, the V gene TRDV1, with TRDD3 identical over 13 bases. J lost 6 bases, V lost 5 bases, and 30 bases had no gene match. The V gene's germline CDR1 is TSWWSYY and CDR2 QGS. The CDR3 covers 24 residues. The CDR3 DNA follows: TGTGCTCTTGGGAGGCCCCATTCCTACTGGGGTACTGGGGGATACGGAAACAAGGCAGCACAACTCTTCTTT. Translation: CALGRPHSYWGTGGYGNKAAQLFF.

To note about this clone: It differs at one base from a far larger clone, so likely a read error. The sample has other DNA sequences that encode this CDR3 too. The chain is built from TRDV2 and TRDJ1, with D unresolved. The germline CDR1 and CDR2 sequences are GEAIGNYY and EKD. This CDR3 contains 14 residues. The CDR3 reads CACDTLEYTDKLIF. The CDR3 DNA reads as TGTGCCTGTGACACCCTAGAGTACACTGATAAACTCATCTTT.

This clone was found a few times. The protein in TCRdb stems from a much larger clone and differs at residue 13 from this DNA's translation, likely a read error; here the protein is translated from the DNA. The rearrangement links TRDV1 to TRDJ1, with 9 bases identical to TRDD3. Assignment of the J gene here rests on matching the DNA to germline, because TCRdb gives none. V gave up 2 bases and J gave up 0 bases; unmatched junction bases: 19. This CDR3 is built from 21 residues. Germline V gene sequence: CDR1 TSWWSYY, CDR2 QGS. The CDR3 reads CALGERRLQYWGTPYTDKLIF. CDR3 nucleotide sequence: TGTGCTCTTGGGGAAAGACGACTACAGTACTGGGGGACACCCTACACCGATAAACTCATCTTT.

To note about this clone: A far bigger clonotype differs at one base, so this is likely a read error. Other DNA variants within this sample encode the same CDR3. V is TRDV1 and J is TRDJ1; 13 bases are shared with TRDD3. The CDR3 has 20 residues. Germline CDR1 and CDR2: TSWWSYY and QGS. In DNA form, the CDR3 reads TGTGCTATTGGGGAGTTATTACTGTTACACAACTACTGGGGGATACGGGAACTCATCTTT. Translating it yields CAIGELLLLHNYWGIRELIF.

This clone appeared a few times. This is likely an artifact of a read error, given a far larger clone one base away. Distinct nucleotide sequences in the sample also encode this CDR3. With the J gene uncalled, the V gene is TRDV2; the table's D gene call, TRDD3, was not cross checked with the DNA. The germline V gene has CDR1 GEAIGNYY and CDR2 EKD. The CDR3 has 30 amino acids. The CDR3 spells CACDTPRSIPTGVWGSPVLALSYPTDKLIF. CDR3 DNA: TGTGCCTGTGACACCCCTCGTAGTATTCCTACTGGAGTCTGGGGATCCCCCGTATTGGCCCTCTCATATCCCACCGATAAGCTCATCTTT.

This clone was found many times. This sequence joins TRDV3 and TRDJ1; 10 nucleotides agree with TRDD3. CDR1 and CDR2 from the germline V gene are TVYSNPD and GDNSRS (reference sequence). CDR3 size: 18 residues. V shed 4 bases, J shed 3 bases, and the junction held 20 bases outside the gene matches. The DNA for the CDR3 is TGTGCCTCCCCTTCCCACTACTGGGGGATTACAAAGGCCGATAAACTCATCTTT. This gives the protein CASPSHYWGITKADKLIF.

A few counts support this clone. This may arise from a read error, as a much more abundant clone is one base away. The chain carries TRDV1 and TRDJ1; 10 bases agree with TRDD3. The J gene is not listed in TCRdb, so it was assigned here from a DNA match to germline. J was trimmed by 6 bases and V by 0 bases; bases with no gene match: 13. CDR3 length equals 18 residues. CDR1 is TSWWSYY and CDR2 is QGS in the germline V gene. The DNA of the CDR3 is TGTGCTCTTGGGGAACTACGGGGACATCGGGGGATACGCAATAAACTCATCTTT. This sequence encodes CALGELRGHRGIRNKLIF.

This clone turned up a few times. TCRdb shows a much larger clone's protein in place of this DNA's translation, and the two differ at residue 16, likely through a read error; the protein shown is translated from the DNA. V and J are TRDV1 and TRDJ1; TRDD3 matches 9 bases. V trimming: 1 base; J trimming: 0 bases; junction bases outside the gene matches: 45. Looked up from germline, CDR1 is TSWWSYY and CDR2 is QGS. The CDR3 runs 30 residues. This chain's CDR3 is CALGEPPSGRTVNWGRPGASRSSYTDKLIF. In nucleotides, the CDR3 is TGTGCTCTTGGGGAACCTCCTTCCGGTCGGACTGTGAACTGGGGGAGACCTGGGGCATCACGGAGTTCGTACACCGATAAACTCATCTTT.

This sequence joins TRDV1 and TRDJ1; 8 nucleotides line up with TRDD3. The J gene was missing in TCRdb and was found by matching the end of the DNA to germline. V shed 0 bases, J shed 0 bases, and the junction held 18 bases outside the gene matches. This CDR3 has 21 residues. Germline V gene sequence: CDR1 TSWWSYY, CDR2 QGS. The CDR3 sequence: CALGELGPSRTGGTYTDKLIF. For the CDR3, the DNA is TGTGCTCTTGGGGAACTGGGACCAAGTCGTACTGGGGGGACGTACACCGATAAACTCATCTTT.

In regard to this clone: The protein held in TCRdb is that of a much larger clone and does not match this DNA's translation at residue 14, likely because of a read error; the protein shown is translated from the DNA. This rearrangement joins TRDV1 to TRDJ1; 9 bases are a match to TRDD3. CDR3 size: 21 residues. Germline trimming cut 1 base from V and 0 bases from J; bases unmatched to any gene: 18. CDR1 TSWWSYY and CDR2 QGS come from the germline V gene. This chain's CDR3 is CALGERGFRGTGGVYTDKLIF. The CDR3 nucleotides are TGTGCTCTTGGGGAACGGGGCTTCCGAGGTACTGGGGGAGTGTACACCGATAAACTCATCTTT.

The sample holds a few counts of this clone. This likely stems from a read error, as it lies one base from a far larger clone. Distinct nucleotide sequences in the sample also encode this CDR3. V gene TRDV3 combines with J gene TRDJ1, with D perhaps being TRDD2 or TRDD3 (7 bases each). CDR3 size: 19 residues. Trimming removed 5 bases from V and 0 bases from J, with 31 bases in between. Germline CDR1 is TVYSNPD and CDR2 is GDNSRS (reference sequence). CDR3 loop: CARTFLRTGVLGYTDKLIF. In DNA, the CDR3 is TGTGCCCGTACCTTCCTTCGTACTGGGGTGTTAGGGTACACCGATAAACTCATCTTT.

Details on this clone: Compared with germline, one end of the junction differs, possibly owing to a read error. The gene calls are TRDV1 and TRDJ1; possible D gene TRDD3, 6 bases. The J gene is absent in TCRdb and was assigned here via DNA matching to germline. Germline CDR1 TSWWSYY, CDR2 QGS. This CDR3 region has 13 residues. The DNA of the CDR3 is TGCGCGGGTGCGGGGGAGCACACCGATAAACTCATCTTT. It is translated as CAGAGEHTDKLIF.